This T cell receptor (beta chain) comes out of a study of technical replicates of blood from several donors. Here immunoSEQ multiplex PCR was the method, and the copy in TCRdb shows in-frame clones only, minus some. The data show 45,000 to 55,000 clones, with approximately 95% seen just once and about 0.39% held by the top ten. V was shortened by 4 bases and J by 0 bases, with 7 bases between the two germline ends. This CDR3 is built from 13 residues. Germline V lookup: CDR1 SNHLY, CDR2 FYNNEI. The chain employs TRBV2 and TRBJ2-7; D uncertain. The origin of this receptor is a human donor in good health. The sample consisted of T cells isolated from PBMCs. As DNA, the CDR3 is TGTGCCAGCAGTGCGGAGAGCTCCTACGAGCAGTACTTC. Protein product: CASSAESSYEQYF.